A few counts support the clone carrying this T cell receptor beta chain. The length of the CDR3 is 13 residues. The trim removed 3 bases at V and 7 bases at J, leaving 4 bases unmatched. The germline V gene has CDR1 LNHNV and CDR2 YYDKDF (reference sequence). After constant-region reverse-primer amplification, full-length variable regions underwent semi-nested PCR with Nested Universal Primer A. In TCRdb, the 5' RACE reads were re-called with MiXCR into one record per CDR3 protein. The table has roughly 57,000 distinct CDR3 sequences, roughly 20% seen once. The sorted Tregs were CD4+CD25+CD127-/low cells.

This chain connects TRBV15 to TRBJ2-3; TRBD2 aligns across 7 bases. This receptor was identified in a female donor with breast cancer. Specimen: tumor-infiltrating Tregs sorted from the breast tumor. The CDR3 nucleotides read TGTGCCACCAGCAGGGATAGCGGGTATACGCAGTATTTT. This codes for CATSRDSGYTQYF.